Below are 18 T cell receptor beta chains sequenced from a single sample in a study of blood T cell repertoires in COVID-19. Method: immunoSEQ multiplex PCR; TCRdb's copy keeps in-frame clones and lacks some. The sample has approximately 200,000 clones; approximately 78% are singletons. Sequencing was performed on peripheral blood. Receptors originate from a woman over 75 with acute or convalescent COVID-19.

The V gene is TRBV12-5, the J gene TRBJ2-5, with TRBD2 identical over 7 bases. V dropped 1 base and J dropped 3; count of bases not matched to a gene: 5. The CDR3 is 15 residues long. CDR1 and CDR2 from the germline V gene are LGHNT and FRNRAP. The CDR3, as DNA: TGTGCTAGTGGTTTGGCCCTTGGGGGGGAAGAGACCCAGTACTTC. This codes for CASGLALGGEETQYF. Supplemented by reference TRBV12-5 and TRBJ2-5, the full variable domain reads DARVTQTPRHKVTEMGQEVTMRCQPILGHNTVFWYRQTMMQGLELLAYFRNRAPLDDSGMPKDRFSAEMPDATLATLKIQPSEPRDSAVYFCASGLALGGEETQYFGPGTRLLVL.

V is TRBV29-1 and J is TRBJ2-7, with D maybe TRBD1 (6 bases). The CDR3 sequence is 12 residues long. The V gene's germline CDR1 is SQVTM and CDR2 ANQGSEA. Trimming removed 7 bases from V and 1 base from J, with 11 bases in between. CDR3 region: CSARQASYEQYF. CDR3 DNA sequence: TGCAGCGCCCGACAGGCTTCCTACGAGCAGTACTTC.

The chain employs TRBV5-1 and TRBJ2-1; 7 bases are shared with TRBD2. Germline CDR1 SGHRS, CDR2 YFSETQ. The CDR3 has 16 amino acids. Trimming at V came to 2 bases and at J to 6 bases, leaving 11 bases not matched to a gene. CDR3 amino acids: CASSFLPGLSVNEQFF. The CDR3 nucleotides are TGCGCCAGCAGCTTCTTGCCGGGACTAAGTGTCAATGAGCAGTTCTTC.

In regard to this clone: A read error may account for a junction end that differs from germline. This chain links TRBV27 with TRBJ1-2; 8 nucleotides align to TRBD1. Germline CDR1 and CDR2: MNHEY and SMNVEV (reference sequence). The CDR3 is 15 amino acids. CDR3 DNA sequence: TGTGCCAGCAGTTTAGGCGGACAGGGAAACTACGGCTACACCTTC. It encodes CASSLGGQGNYGYTF.

This clone appeared a few times. This chain uses TRBV15 with TRBJ1-4, with TRBD1 matching over 10 bases. Unmatched junction bases numbered 13, after V lost 5 bases and J lost 4 bases. This CDR3 is built from 18 residues. Germline values: CDR1 LNHNV, CDR2 YYDKDF (reference sequence). The CDR3 loop is CATSDRGTGADHNEKLFF. Written as DNA, the CDR3 is TGTGCCACCAGCGACCGCGGGACAGGGGCGGATCATAATGAAAAACTGTTTTTT.

In DNA, the CDR3 is TGTGCCAGCAGCTTAGAAGCCGGACAGGGAGCTAACTATGGCTACACCTTC. It is translated as CASSLEAGQGANYGYTF. The V call is TRBV7-2, the J call TRBJ1-2, with 8 positions matching TRBD1. This CDR3 region has 17 residues. The ends lost 1 base at V and 0 bases at J; junction bases unmatched: 7. The germline V gene has CDR1 SGHTA and CDR2 FQGNSA.

This clone was counted between two and nine times. This rearrangement joins TRBV19 to TRBJ2-2, with D possibly matching TRBD1 (6 bases). In germline, CDR1 is LNHDA, CDR2 SQIVND (reference sequence). There are 13 residues in the CDR3. The V end lost 3 bases, the J end lost 7 bases, and 9 bases lay between the germline ends. CDR3 residues: CASSIRGVGELFF. In DNA, the CDR3 is TGTGCCAGTAGTATCAGGGGTGTCGGGGAGCTGTTTTTT. Supplemented by reference TRBV19 and TRBJ2-2, the full variable domain reads DGGITQSPKYLFRKEGQNVTLSCEQNLNHDAMYWYRQDPGQGLRLIYYSQIVNDFQKGDIAEGYSVSREKKESFPLTVTSAQKNPTAFYLCASSIRGVGELFFGEGSRLTVL.

This chain uses TRBV7-3 with TRBJ2-1, with 11 nucleotides matching TRBD2. The J segment lost 5 bases and the V segment lost 0 bases, leaving 3 bases of the junction unmatched. Germline values: CDR1 SGHTA, CDR2 FQGTGA. The CDR3 consists of 16 residues. Written as DNA, the CDR3 is TGTGCCAGCAGCTTAACGACTAGCGGGGCCAACAATGAGCAGTTCTTC. The encoded protein is CASSLTTSGANNEQFF.

This clone was seen only a few times. The rearrangement uses TRBV7-2 and TRBJ1-2; possible D gene TRBD1, 5 bases. Trimming cost V 4 bases and J 6 bases, with 15 bases left between them. The CDR3 spans 14 residues. Germline CDR1 and CDR2: SGHTA and FQGNSA. This CDR3 is CASSSLQGADGYTF. The DNA of the CDR3 is TGTGCCAGCAGCTCTCTCCAGGGCGCTGATGGCTACACCTTC. Based on the CDR3 plus reference TRBV7-2 and TRBJ1-2, the full variable domain is GAGVSQSPSNKVTEKGKDVELRCDPISGHTALYWYRQSLGQGLEFLIYFQGNSAPDKSGLPSDRFSAERTGGSVSTLTIQRTQQEDSAVYLCASSSLQGADGYTFGSGTRLTVV.

The chain employs TRBV5-1 and TRBJ2-2, with 7 nucleotides matching TRBD1. The CDR3 runs to 14 residues. The germline V gene has CDR1 SGHRS and CDR2 YFSETQ. V trimming: 3 bases; J trimming: 2 bases; junction bases outside the gene matches: 1. The CDR3 sequence is CASSWDSNTGELFF. The CDR3 DNA is TGCGCCAGCAGCTGGGACAGTAACACCGGGGAGCTGTTTTTT.

A few counts support this clone. This chain uses TRBV21-1 with TRBJ1-1. TRBV21-1 is a known pseudogene. This CDR3 has 10 residues. CDR3 sequence reads: CASSGGEAFF. The DNA for the CDR3 is TGTGCCAGCAGCGGGGGGGAAGCTTTCTTT.

Many counts were recorded for this clone. The chain employs TRBV3-1 (or the pseudogene TRBV3-2) and TRBJ1-4; D not resolved. The CDR3 is 13 residues long. Germline CDR1 and CDR2: LGHDT and YNNKEL (reference sequence). The germline V and J ends were trimmed by 1 base and 8 bases, with 8 bases remaining between them. CDR3 coding DNA: TGTGCCAGCAGCCAAGGAGGGCGGGAAAAACTGTTTTTT. This gives the protein CASSQGGREKLFF.

V usage is TRBV5-1 and J usage is TRBJ2-7, with D possibly being TRBD1 (6 bases). The V end was cut by 0 bases, the J end by 1 base, with 20 bases between. CDR1 is SGHRS and CDR2 is YFSETQ in the germline V gene. This CDR3 contains 18 residues. CDR3 amino acids: CASSLGGGVGIVSYEQYF. As DNA, the CDR3 is TGCGCCAGCAGCTTGGGAGGGGGAGTAGGCATAGTATCCTACGAGCAGTACTTC.

The chain combines TRBV4-3 with TRBJ2-7; the match to TRBD2 covers 11 bases. This CDR3 region has 14 residues. The germline V gene has CDR1 LGHNA and CDR2 YSLEER. V lost 4 bases and J lost 7; bases outside the gene matches: 6. The CDR3 DNA reads as TGCGCCAGCAGCCCCTTAGCGGGGGGGCCTGAGCAGTACTTC. This gives the protein CASSPLAGGPEQYF.

V and J are TRBV4-3 and TRBJ2-3; TRBD1 might be the D (6 bases). Germline V CDR1 and CDR2: LGHNA, YSLEER. The CDR3 has 13 residues. Trimming shortened V by 2 bases and J by 4 bases, and 7 bases separated the two germline ends. This CDR3 is CASSQNRADTQYF. In nucleotides, the CDR3 is TGCGCCAGCAGCCAAAACAGGGCAGATACGCAGTATTTT.

The V gene is TRBV19, the J gene TRBJ1-6; 8 nucleotides match TRBD1. Trimming took 4 bases from V and 2 from J; bases not matched to a gene: 4. Germline values: CDR1 LNHDA, CDR2 SQIVND (reference sequence). The CDR3 extends over 16 amino acids. The CDR3 DNA reads TGTGCCAGTAGTACCGGACAGGGTCCCTATAATTCACCCCTCCACTTT. Translation gives CASSTGQGPYNSPLHF.

This clone was detected a few times. This chain connects TRBV19 to TRBJ2-1, with a weak D call TRBD2 (5 bases). The V end was cut by 0 bases, the J end by 5 bases, with 8 bases between. Germline V CDR1 and CDR2: LNHDA, SQIVND (reference sequence). The CDR3 is made up of 14 amino acids. The chain's CDR3 is CASSIDPADNEQFF. The CDR3 DNA reads TGTGCCAGTAGTATAGATCCAGCGGACAATGAGCAGTTCTTC.

This clone was counted a few times. The rearrangement links TRBV19 to TRBJ2-3; a weak D match, TRBD2 (6 bases). The CDR3 runs to 10 residues. Deletions cut 10 bases from V and 10 bases from J, with 12 bases between. Looked up from germline, CDR1 is LNHDA and CDR2 is SQIVND (reference sequence). The CDR3 DNA is TGTGCCACCCGGGGGAAGGCGCAGTATTTT. This translates into CATRGKAQYF.